These 25 T cell receptor beta chains were all obtained from the same sample, sequenced in a study of identical twins. One entry per CDR3 protein results from TCRdb running MiXCR on the 5' RACE reads. The sample contains about 430,000 distinct CDR3 sequences, 15% to 20% of which appear only once. What was sequenced was naive T cells sorted from blood. The receptors here all came from a man in his fifties in good health.

This clonotype occurred many times. The gene calls are TRBV27 and TRBJ2-4; tentatively, D is TRBD2 (7 bases). From germline, CDR1 is MNHEY and CDR2 SMNVEV (reference sequence). There are 16 residues in the CDR3. The germline V and J ends were trimmed by 2 bases and 5 bases, with 16 bases remaining between them. The CDR3 bases are TGTGCCAGCAGTTTAGGGTGGAGGGGGGGTCAAAACATTCAGTACTTC. Amino acids: CASSLGWRGGQNIQYF.

CDR3 coding DNA: TGCAGCGTCTCCCGAAATAGGACCCAAGCTGGAAACACCATATATTTT. This sequence encodes CSVSRNRTQAGNTIYF. The rearrangement uses TRBV29-1 and TRBJ1-3, with D unresolved. The CDR3 contains 16 residues. Looked up from germline, CDR1 is SQVTM and CDR2 is ANQGSEA. V was trimmed by 6 bases and J by 2 bases, leaving 20 bases between them.

V usage is TRBV4-1 and J usage is TRBJ1-1, with 9 bases aligning to TRBD1. The CDR3 consists of 14 residues. After removal of 10 bases from V and 3 bases from J, the junction contained 9 bases not matched to a gene. CDR1 MGHRA and CDR2 YSYEKL come from the germline V gene. In nucleotides, the CDR3 is TGCGCCACCAGACAGGGGGATTTGGACACTGAAGCTTTCTTT. Encoded protein: CATRQGDLDTEAFF.

V usage is TRBV20-1 and J usage is TRBJ2-3; no clear D gene. The V end lost 3 bases, the J end lost 6 bases, and 4 bases lay between the germline ends. CDR1 and CDR2 (germline): DFQATT, SNEGSKA (reference sequence). CDR3 length equals 10 residues. CDR3 sequence: CSASRDTQYF. CDR3 coding DNA: TGCAGTGCTAGTCGGGATACGCAGTATTTT.

The chain has TRBV12-2 and TRBJ2-5. TRBV12-2 is described as a pseudogene. CDR3 size: 16 residues. The CDR3 protein is CASRLVHGGIEKTQYF. The CDR3 DNA sequence: TGTGCAAGTCGCTTGGTACATGGGGGTATCGAGAAGACCCAGTACTTC.

This clonotype occurred a few times. This chain uses TRBV10-3 with TRBJ1-3; perhaps TRBD1 as D (5 bases). The CDR3 consists of 16 residues. The V end lost 6 bases, the J end lost 0 bases, and 15 bases lay between the germline ends. Germline lookup yields CDR1 ENHRY and CDR2 SYGVKD. The CDR3 spells CAISIYPGPSGNTIYF. In nucleotides, the CDR3 is TGTGCCATCAGCATTTATCCGGGACCCTCTGGAAACACCATATATTTT.

V is TRBV9 and J is TRBJ2-1, with D perhaps TRBD2 (5 bases). Trimming pared 1 base from V and 0 bases from J, leaving 11 bases between. This CDR3 region has 16 residues. Germline CDR1 is SGDLS and CDR2 is YYNGEE. CDR3 amino acids: CASSVSLTSSYNEQFF. CDR3 DNA: TGTGCCAGCAGCGTATCCCTTACTAGCTCCTACAATGAGCAGTTCTTC.

Many counts were recorded for this clonotype. The chain joins TRBV6-5 to TRBJ2-3; D possibly corresponds to TRBD2 (6 bases). The V gene lost 2 bases and the J gene lost 4 bases, with 22 bases spanning the gap. The CDR3 is 18 amino acids. Germline lookup yields CDR1 MNHEY and CDR2 SVGAGI. In nucleotides, the CDR3 is TGTGCCAGCAGTTACCAGCTATACGGGAGCGAAATGTCAGATACGCAGTATTTT. This gives the protein CASSYQLYGSEMSDTQYF.

This chain joins TRBV5-5 and TRBJ1-5; the D is unclear. V lost 0 bases, J lost 5 bases, and 12 bases lay in between. CDR3 length: 15 residues. The germline V gene encodes CDR1 SGHKS and CDR2 YYEKEE (reference sequence). The CDR3 DNA reads as TGTGCCAGCAGCTTGGCAGCCGGAACATATCAGCCCCAGCATTTT. Translated, it gives CASSLAAGTYQPQHF. Variable domain in full (rest from reference TRBV5-5 and TRBJ1-5): DAGVTQSPTHLIKTRGQQVTLRCSPISGHKSVSWYQQVLGQGPQFIFQYYEKEERGRGNFPDRFSARQFPNYSSELNVNALLLGDSALYLCASSLAAGTYQPQHFGDGTRLSIL.

The chain is built from TRBV7-9 and TRBJ2-7; no definite D call. The CDR3 is 16 amino acids. The germline V gene has CDR1 SEHNR and CDR2 FQNEAQ (reference sequence). V lost 4 bases and J 6 bases, leaving 22 bases between the germline ends. Here the CDR3 reads CASSSQHRMGFSEQYF. Written as DNA, the CDR3 is TGTGCCAGCAGCTCTCAACACCGGATGGGGTTTTCCGAGCAGTACTTC.

This clonotype was detected many times. This rearrangement joins TRBV27 to TRBJ2-3; 7 nucleotides agree with TRBD2. The CDR3 consists of 16 residues. V was pared by 0 bases and J by 1 base, with 4 bases of the junction left unmatched. Germline V gene data show CDR1 as MNHEY and CDR2 as SMNVEV (reference sequence). CDR3 DNA sequence: TGTGCCAGCAGTTTATCCCCTAGCGGAGGCACAGATACGCAGTATTTT. Its protein product is CASSLSPSGGTDTQYF.

This clonotype occurred a few times. V usage is TRBV5-1 and J usage is TRBJ2-4; no reliable D call. Germline assignment: CDR1 SGHRS and CDR2 YFSETQ. The CDR3 totals 13 residues. V lost 3 bases to trimming and J lost 7 bases, with 11 bases between them. The CDR3 nucleotides are TGCGCCAGCAGCTCTTCGCAAGGGAACATTCAGTACTTC. Translation: CASSSSQGNIQYF.

Ten or more counts support this clonotype. The rearrangement joins TRBV10-3 to TRBJ2-3; 12 bases map to TRBD2. Losses at the gene ends were 6 bases for V and 0 bases for J; bases not matched to a gene: 1. The CDR3 runs to 15 residues. The germline V gene has CDR1 ENHRY and CDR2 SYGVKD. The CDR3 nucleotides read TGTGCCATCAGGGGACTAGCGGGTAGCACAGATACGCAGTATTTT. Its protein is CAIRGLAGSTDTQYF.

This clonotype was observed a few times. This chain links TRBV10-3 with TRBJ2-5, with D perhaps matching TRBD1 (7 bases). The germline V and J ends were trimmed by 6 bases and 4 bases, with 18 bases remaining between them. The CDR3 extends over 15 amino acids. The germline V gene has CDR1 ENHRY and CDR2 SYGVKD. The CDR3 reads CAISEVRGAGETQYF. CDR3 sequence (DNA): TGTGCCATCAGCGAAGTCAGGGGGGCCGGAGAGACCCAGTACTTC.

This chain connects TRBV28 to TRBJ2-1; D remains unclear. This CDR3 spans 16 amino acids. Germline CDR1 reads MDHEN; CDR2 reads SYDVKM. V lost 2 bases to trimming and J lost 2 bases, with 13 bases between them. The CDR3 DNA sequence: TGTGCCAGCAGTTTACGGCTTAGGGTACCCTACAATGAGCAGTTCTTC. This codes for CASSLRLRVPYNEQFF.

The chain couples TRBV10-3 to TRBJ2-5; D ambiguous. This CDR3 is 15 amino acids long. CDR1 and CDR2 (germline): ENHRY, SYGVKD. Trimming took off 3 bases at V and 7 bases at J, with 18 bases between the two ends. The DNA of the CDR3 is TGTGCCATCAGTGACCCTTCTGGGGTAGAGGTGACCCAGTACTTC. Its translation is CAISDPSGVEVTQYF.

The chain combines TRBV20-1 with TRBJ2-1; 11 bases agree with TRBD2. V lost 0 bases and J lost 12; bases outside the gene matches: 10. Germline CDR1 reads DFQATT; CDR2 reads SNEGSKA (reference sequence). The CDR3 spans 15 residues. CDR3 region: CSARDHASGGRGQFF. For the CDR3, the DNA is TGCAGTGCTAGAGATCACGCTAGCGGGGGGCGGGGGCAGTTCTTC.

This clonotype was seen repeatedly, ten times or more. The CDR3 nucleotides read TGTGCCAGCAGTCCCTGGAGGGACACTGAAGCTTTCTTT. As protein: CASSPWRDTEAFF. This sequence joins TRBV7-9 and TRBJ1-1, with D hard to call. V was trimmed by 6 bases and J by 3 bases, leaving 11 bases between them. This CDR3 is 13 amino acids long. Germline assignment: CDR1 SEHNR and CDR2 FQNEAQ (reference sequence).

This clonotype was picked up many times. The chain carries TRBV5-5 and TRBJ2-7, with D unresolved. Trimming removed 1 base at V and 0 bases at J, with 11 bases between. The germline V gene encodes CDR1 SGHKS and CDR2 YYEKEE (reference sequence). This CDR3 is built from 15 residues. The CDR3 sequence: CASSLSSQPSYEQYF. Written as DNA, the CDR3 is TGTGCCAGCAGCTTGTCGTCGCAGCCCTCCTACGAGCAGTACTTC. The full variable domain, its missing parts supplied by reference TRBV5-5 and TRBJ2-7, is DAGVTQSPTHLIKTRGQQVTLRCSPISGHKSVSWYQQVLGQGPQFIFQYYEKEERGRGNFPDRFSARQFPNYSSELNVNALLLGDSALYLCASSLSSQPSYEQYFGPGTRLTVT.

This clonotype was seen at least ten times. This chain connects TRBV5-1 to TRBJ1-6, with D unresolved. Trimming stripped 2 bases from V and 3 bases from J, with 6 bases between. The CDR3 covers 14 residues. Germline assignment: CDR1 SGHRS and CDR2 YFSETQ. The CDR3 nucleotides read TGCGCCAGCAGCTTCGGGAGCTATAATTCACCCCTCCACTTT. This sequence encodes CASSFGSYNSPLHF. The full variable domain, with the rest looked up from reference TRBV5-1 and TRBJ1-6, is KAGVTQTPRYLIKTRGQQVTLSCSPISGHRSVSWYQQTPGQGLQFLFEYFSETQRNKGNFPGRFSGRQFSNSRSEMNVSTLELGDSALYLCASSFGSYNSPLHFGNGTRLTVT.

This clonotype was observed a handful of times. The chain is built from TRBV4-3 and TRBJ1-2; 8 nucleotides agree with TRBD1. Per the germline V gene, CDR1 is LGHNA and CDR2 is YSLEER. The CDR3 runs 16 residues. V lost 1 base, J lost 7 bases, and 11 bases stayed unmatched. CDR3: CASSQAGSGTGFGYTF. CDR3 DNA: TGCGCCAGCAGCCAAGCAGGGTCCGGGACAGGATTTGGCTACACCTTC.

The chain links TRBV25-1 to TRBJ2-2, with D tentatively TRBD1 (6 bases). Germline loops: CDR1 MGHDK, CDR2 SYGVNS. The CDR3 loop spans 15 amino acids. With 3 bases removed from V and 4 bases from J, the gap between germline ends came to 12 bases. CDR3 region: CASSEGAPITGELFF. The CDR3 DNA reads as TGTGCCAGCAGTGAGGGGGCCCCGATCACCGGGGAGCTGTTTTTT.

This clonotype has only a few counts. The V gene is TRBV11-1, the J gene TRBJ2-2, with D tentatively TRBD1 (5 bases). Germline V gene data show CDR1 as SGHAT and CDR2 as FQDESV (reference sequence). This CDR3 has 18 residues. V lost 5 bases, J lost 0 bases, and 19 bases lay in between. Written as DNA, the CDR3 is TGTGCCAGCAGCCGTGCATGGGTAGGACAAGCGAACACCGGGGAGCTGTTTTTT. Its protein is CASSRAWVGQANTGELFF.

CDR3 nucleotides: TGTGCCAGCAGCCCCCTCGGAGGGGGAGGGACTGAAGCTTTCTTT. Residues: CASSPLGGGGTEAFF. The rearrangement links TRBV7-2 to TRBJ1-1, with D perhaps matching TRBD1 (6 bases). Germline-derived CDR1 and CDR2 are SGHTA and FQGNSA. The CDR3 is 15 amino acids. Trimming shortened V by 5 bases and J by 5 bases, and 18 bases separated the two germline ends.

The gene calls are TRBV19 and TRBJ1-2; the D gene is possibly TRBD1 (6 bases). The CDR3 sequence is 14 residues long. Trimming stripped 5 bases from V and 3 bases from J, with 13 bases between. The germline CDR1 and CDR2 sequences are LNHDA and SQIVND (reference sequence). CDR3 in DNA: TGTGCCAGTAGTCGGCCAGGGGCCTACTATGGCTACACCTTC. It codes for CASSRPGAYYGYTF.